This T cell receptor beta chain derives from a study of CD4+ T cells in melanoma. Study conclusions and caveats: Neoantigen-specific CD4+ T cells in melanoma reportedly had diverse differentiation states. A reported correlation linked neoantigen-specific CD4+ T cells to CD8+, macrophage and B cell function.

Sequencing used immunoSEQ multiplex PCR; TCRdb keeps in-frame clones, though not all of them. The sample has 110,000 to 150,000 clones, 80% to 95% seen once. With regard to this clone: As yet, its antigen is unknown.

From germline, CDR1 is MNHNS and CDR2 SASEGT. CDR3 length equals 12 residues. Between the trimmed V and J ends, which lost 7 bases and 5 bases, there was a span of 10 bases. This receptor was taken from a human donor with melanoma. The chain recombines TRBV6-1 with TRBJ2-3; D is unresolved. The CDR3 protein is CASNFDVDTQYF. CDR3 nucleotide sequence: TGTGCCAGCAACTTCGATGTAGATACGCAGTATTTT.